Each of the 25 T cell receptor beta chains below was sequenced from the same sample in a study of OX40 agonist ivuxolimab in advanced cancers. Assay: immunoSEQ multiplex PCR; the TCRdb copy retains only in-frame clones and omits some. Counted here are around 72,000 clones, around 88% occurring once; the ten biggest clones make up 2.5% to 3%. Sequencing used CD4+ or CD8+ T cells sorted from blood, obtained in a trial of the OX40 agonist ivuxolimab. All receptors come from an adult with an advanced solid tumor such as melanoma, head and neck, liver or kidney cancer.

The chain links TRBV9 to TRBJ2-3; 9 bases fit TRBD2. CDR1 is SGDLS, CDR2 YYNGEE, per germline. V shed 3 bases and J 6 bases; nucleotides not matched to a gene: 11. The CDR3 is made up of 16 amino acids. Here the CDR3 DNA reads TGTGCCAGCAGCGGGCCGGCGGGAGGGCCCGGGGATACGCAGTATTTT. It encodes CASSGPAGGPGDTQYF.

V gene TRBV15 combines with J gene TRBJ1-4; possible D gene TRBD1, 6 bases. Germline V gene sequence: CDR1 LNHNV, CDR2 YYDKDF (reference sequence). This CDR3 spans 18 amino acids. Between the trimmed V and J ends, which lost 1 base and 0 bases, there was a span of 15 bases. The CDR3 DNA reads TGTGCCACCAGCAGAGGCGTCCAGGGGCCTGCAACTAATGAAAAACTGTTTTTT. This translates into CATSRGVQGPATNEKLFF. The full variable domain, its missing parts supplied by reference TRBV15 and TRBJ1-4, is DAMVIQNPRYQVTQFGKPVTLSCSQTLNHNVMYWYQQKSSQAPKLLFHYYDKDFNNEADTPDNFQSRRPNTSFCFLDIRSPGLGDTAMYLCATSRGVQGPATNEKLFFGSGTQLSVL.

The rearrangement joins TRBV7-9 to TRBJ1-5, with a weak D call TRBD1 (5 bases). V was clipped by 0 bases and J by 3 bases, with 9 bases between them. The CDR3 extends over 15 amino acids. CDR1 is SEHNR and CDR2 is FQNEAQ in the germline V gene (reference sequence). In nucleotides, the CDR3 is TGTGCCAGCAGCTTAGCCGGGGCCATCAATCAGCCCCAGCATTTT. This sequence encodes CASSLAGAINQPQHF.

The chain combines TRBV23-1 with TRBJ1-1, with TRBD1 matching over 7 bases. TRBV23-1 is classed as an ORF, of uncertain function. There are 14 residues in the CDR3. V lost 8 bases and J lost 6; bases outside the gene matches: 12. The CDR3 reads CASGKQGQGSEAFF. The CDR3 DNA is TGCGCCAGCGGGAAACAGGGGCAGGGGTCTGAAGCTTTCTTT.

V is TRBV6-5 and J is TRBJ2-7; 10 bases align to TRBD1. This CDR3 contains 15 residues. The germline V gene encodes CDR1 MNHEY and CDR2 SVGAGI. Germline trimming cut 4 bases from V and 3 bases from J; bases unmatched to any gene: 6. The CDR3 bases are TGTGCCAGCAGTTCCGGGACAGGGGTTCGCTACGAGCAGTACTTC. As protein: CASSSGTGVRYEQYF.

The CDR3 is CAWSATGIATGELFF. The CDR3 nucleotides are TGTGCCTGGAGTGCGACGGGAATCGCCACCGGGGAGCTGTTTTTT. The chain links TRBV30 to TRBJ2-2, with D possibly TRBD2 on 5 matching bases. CDR1 and CDR2 from the germline V gene are GTSNPN and SVGIG (reference sequence). V lost 1 base and J lost 4, with 13 bases in between. This CDR3 is built from 15 residues.

In DNA, the CDR3 is TGTGCCAGCGGTGGGTTTTCCTACGAGCAGTACTTC. Translated: CASGGFSYEQYF. The V and J genes are TRBV27 and TRBJ2-7; D is ambiguous. CDR3 length: 12 amino acids. Germline V gene sequence: CDR1 MNHEY, CDR2 SMNVEV (reference sequence). V was cut by 8 bases and J by 1 base, with 9 bases left in between.

The chain couples TRBV30 to TRBJ2-6, with D uncertain. The V and J ends lost 1 base and 6 bases respectively, with 16 bases between them. CDR3 length: 16 residues. The germline CDR1 and CDR2 sequences are GTSNPN and SVGIG (reference sequence). CDR3 bases: TGTGCCTGGAGTGCCGCAGGCCAGCGAGCGGCCAACGTCCTGACTTTC. Amino acids: CAWSAAGQRAANVLTF.

This clone turned up a few times. CDR3 sequence: CASSLSRLNNEQFF. In DNA, the CDR3 is TGTGCCAGCAGCTTATCTCGACTTAACAATGAGCAGTTCTTC. V and J are TRBV11-2 and TRBJ2-1; D is unclear. Germline V gives CDR1 SGHAT, CDR2 FQNNGV. The V end was cut by 2 bases, the J end by 5 bases, with 10 bases between. The CDR3 is 14 residues long.

This clone has just a few counts. The chain has TRBV18 and TRBJ1-1; weak D call: TRBD1 (6 bases). The ends were cut back, 3 bases at V and 6 bases at J, with 14 bases in the middle. The CDR3 length is 14 residues. The germline V gene has CDR1 KGHSH and CDR2 LQKENI. In nucleotides, the CDR3 is TGTGCCAGCTCACCTGGGGGGCCCCCAGCTGAAGCTTTCTTT. Protein: CASSPGGPPAEAFF.

The gene calls are TRBV11-2 and TRBJ2-4; 8 bases fit TRBD1. The CDR3 spans 16 residues. The J segment lost 2 bases and the V segment lost 0 bases, leaving 3 bases of the junction unmatched. The germline gives CDR1 SGHAT, CDR2 FQNNGV. The chain's CDR3 is CASSLDQGATKNIQYF. For the CDR3, the DNA is TGTGCCAGCAGCTTAGATCAGGGGGCGACCAAAAACATTCAGTACTTC.

The chain joins TRBV18 to TRBJ2-1; tentatively, D is TRBD1 (5 bases). The CDR3 covers 16 residues. Looked up from germline, CDR1 is KGHSH and CDR2 is LQKENI. V shed 6 bases and J shed 6 bases, with 21 bases lying between them. The CDR3 region has the DNA TGTGCCAGCTCCCCCAGACAGCCCCAGAACGGCAATGAGCAGTTCTTC. It codes for CASSPRQPQNGNEQFF.

This clone appeared a single time. V and J are TRBV19 and TRBJ2-1, with D hard to call. There are 15 residues in the CDR3. CDR1 and CDR2 from the germline V gene are LNHDA and SQIVND (reference sequence). Deletions cut 3 bases from V and 0 bases from J, with 9 bases between. The CDR3 loop is CASSISASSYNEQFF. The CDR3, as DNA: TGTGCCAGTAGTATTAGTGCCAGCTCCTACAATGAGCAGTTCTTC.

The chain carries TRBV7-6 and TRBJ2-1, with D perhaps matching TRBD2 (7 bases). This CDR3 region has 14 residues. V was pared by 1 base and J by 8 bases, with 12 bases between. CDR1 and CDR2 from the germline V gene are SGHVS and FNYEAQ. The CDR3 DNA reads TGTGCCAGCAGCTTAGGCGGGGGCCGGGATGAGCAGTTCTTC. Translated: CASSLGGGRDEQFF.

This sequence joins TRBV5-1 and TRBJ1-1; TRBD1 matches 7 bases. Per the germline V gene, CDR1 is SGHRS and CDR2 is YFSETQ. Trimming at V came to 1 base and at J to 4 bases, leaving 7 bases not matched to a gene. There are 15 residues in the CDR3. The CDR3 region is CASSLPRQGGTEAFF. As DNA, the CDR3 is TGCGCCAGCAGCTTGCCCAGACAGGGAGGCACTGAAGCTTTCTTT.

This chain uses TRBV7-9 with TRBJ2-7; perhaps TRBD1 as D (5 bases). The CDR3 has 12 amino acids. The germline CDR1 and CDR2 sequences are SEHNR and FQNEAQ (reference sequence). The ends were cut back, 3 bases at V and 4 bases at J, with 7 bases in the middle. DNA of the CDR3: TGTGCCAGCAGCTTCGACAGTTACGAGCAGTACTTC. Translation: CASSFDSYEQYF. The variable domain in full, completed from reference TRBV7-9 and TRBJ2-7, reads DTGVSQNPRHKITKRGQNVTFRCDPISEHNRLYWYRQTLGQGPEFLTYFQNEAQLEKSRLLSDRFSAERPKGSFSTLEIQRTEQGDSAMYLCASSFDSYEQYFGPGTRLTVT.

The chain combines TRBV28 with TRBJ2-5; D not resolved. Germline values: CDR1 MDHEN, CDR2 SYDVKM. The CDR3 covers 12 residues. V dropped 6 bases and J dropped 4 bases, with 9 bases sitting between them. Here the CDR3 DNA reads TGTGCCAGCAGGGGGTTCGTAGAGACCCAGTACTTC. This codes for CASRGFVETQYF.

The chain is built from TRBV5-5 and TRBJ1-1; D is uncertain. Between the trimmed V and J ends, which lost 0 bases and 2 bases, there was a span of 14 bases. Looked up from germline, CDR1 is SGHKS and CDR2 is YYEKEE (reference sequence). There are 16 residues in the CDR3. The CDR3 DNA reads as TGTGCCAGCAGCTTGGCGTCGTCGGGTTTAAACACTGAAGCTTTCTTT. Residues: CASSLASSGLNTEAFF.

Comments on this clone: An end of the junction does not agree with germline; a read error may underlie this. The chain joins TRBV7-2 to TRBJ2-7, with D perhaps TRBD1 or TRBD2 (5 bases each). CDR1 and CDR2 (germline): SGHTA, FQGNSA. The CDR3 is made up of 12 amino acids. This chain's CDR3 is CASSLVQGDPHF. DNA of the CDR3: TGTGCCAGCAGCTTAGTCCAAGGGGACCCTCACTTC.

The V gene is TRBV11-2, the J gene TRBJ2-5; D possibly corresponds to TRBD2 (7 bases). Germline loops: CDR1 SGHAT, CDR2 FQNNGV. V lost 2 bases to trimming and J lost 5 bases, with 15 bases between them. This CDR3 spans 15 amino acids. CDR3 sequence reads: CASSLRVGGQETQYF. Here the CDR3 DNA reads TGTGCCAGCAGCTTAAGGGTGGGGGGGCAGGAGACCCAGTACTTC. The entire variable domain, with the rest obtained from reference TRBV11-2 and TRBJ2-5, is as follows: EAGVAQSPRYKIIEKRQSVAFWCNPISGHATLYWYQQILGQGPKLLIQFQNNGVVDDSQLPKDRFSAERLKGVDSTLKIQPAKLEDSAVYLCASSLRVGGQETQYFGPGTRLLVL.

V is TRBV6-1 and J is TRBJ2-5, with D unresolved. Deletions cut 8 bases from V and 5 bases from J, with 12 bases between. The CDR3 length is 12 residues. In germline, CDR1 is MNHNS, CDR2 SASEGT. CDR3 bases: TGTGCCAGCGCCCCGACTGGGGAGACCCAGTACTTC. Translation: CASAPTGETQYF.

The chain couples TRBV11-3 to TRBJ1-2, with 8 bases matching TRBD1. The trim removed 0 bases at V and 5 bases at J, leaving 8 bases unmatched. Germline V lookup: CDR1 SGHNT, CDR2 YENEEA. This CDR3 spans 16 amino acids. The CDR3 loop reads CASSLEGRQGNYGYTF. CDR3 DNA sequence: TGTGCCAGCAGCTTAGAAGGGAGACAGGGGAATTATGGCTACACCTTC. The whole variable domain, remainder taken from reference TRBV11-3 and TRBJ1-2, is EAGVVQSPRYKIIEKKQPVAFWCNPISGHNTLYWYLQNLGQGPELLIRYENEEAVDDSQLPKDRFSAERLKGVDSTLKIQPAELGDSAVYLCASSLEGRQGNYGYTFGSGTRLTVV.

The gene calls are TRBV28 and TRBJ2-1; D is possibly TRBD1 or TRBD2 (8 bases each). Germline lookup yields CDR1 MDHEN and CDR2 SYDVKM. Trimming shortened V by 5 bases and J by 2 bases, and 19 bases separated the two germline ends. The CDR3 totals 17 residues. The CDR3 loop is CASSGQGRGGTYNEQFF. The CDR3, as DNA: TGTGCCAGCAGTGGACAGGGACGGGGGGGGACCTACAATGAGCAGTTCTTC.

Here the CDR3 DNA reads TGTGCCAGCAGAGTAGACAGTAACAGCTACGAGCAGTACTTC. It yields the protein CASRVDSNSYEQYF. The chain is built from TRBV2 and TRBJ2-7, with a tentative D call TRBD1 (5 bases). CDR3 size: 14 residues. The germline CDR1 and CDR2 sequences are SNHLY and FYNNEI. V was clipped by 6 bases and J by 3 bases, with 15 bases between them.

DNA of the CDR3: TGTGCCAGCTCACCCAACAGCGCGACGTACCAAGAGACCCAGTACTTC. Protein: CASSPNSATYQETQYF. The chain is built from TRBV18 and TRBJ2-5; unclear D gene. The CDR3 spans 16 residues. Trimming removed 3 bases from V and 0 bases from J, with 14 bases in between. The V gene's germline CDR1 is KGHSH and CDR2 LQKENI.